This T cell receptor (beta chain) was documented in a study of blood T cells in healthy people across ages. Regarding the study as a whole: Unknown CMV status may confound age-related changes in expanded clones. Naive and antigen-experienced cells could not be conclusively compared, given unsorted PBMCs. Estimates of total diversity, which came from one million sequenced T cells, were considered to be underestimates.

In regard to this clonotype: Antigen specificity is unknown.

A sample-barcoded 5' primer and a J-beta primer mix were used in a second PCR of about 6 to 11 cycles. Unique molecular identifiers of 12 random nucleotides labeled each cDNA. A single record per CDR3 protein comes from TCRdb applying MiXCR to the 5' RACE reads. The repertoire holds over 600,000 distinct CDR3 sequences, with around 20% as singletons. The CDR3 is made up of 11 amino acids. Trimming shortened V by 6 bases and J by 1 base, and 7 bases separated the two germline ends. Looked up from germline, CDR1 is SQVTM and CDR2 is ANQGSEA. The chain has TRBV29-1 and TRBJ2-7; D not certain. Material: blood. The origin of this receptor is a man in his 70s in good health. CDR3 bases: TGCAGCGTCACGCTATCCTACGAGCAGTACTTC. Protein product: CSVTLSYEQYF.